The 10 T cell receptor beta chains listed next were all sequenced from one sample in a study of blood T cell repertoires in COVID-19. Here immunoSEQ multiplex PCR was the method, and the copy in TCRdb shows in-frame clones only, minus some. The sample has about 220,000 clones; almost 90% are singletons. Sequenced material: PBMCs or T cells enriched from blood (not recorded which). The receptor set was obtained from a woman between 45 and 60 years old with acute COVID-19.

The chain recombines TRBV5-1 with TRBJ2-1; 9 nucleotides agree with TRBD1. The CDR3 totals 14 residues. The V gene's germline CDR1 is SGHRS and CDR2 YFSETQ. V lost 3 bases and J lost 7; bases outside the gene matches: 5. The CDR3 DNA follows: TGCGCCAGCAGCTCCGGGACAGGGTCTAATGAGCAGTTCTTC. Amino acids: CASSSGTGSNEQFF.

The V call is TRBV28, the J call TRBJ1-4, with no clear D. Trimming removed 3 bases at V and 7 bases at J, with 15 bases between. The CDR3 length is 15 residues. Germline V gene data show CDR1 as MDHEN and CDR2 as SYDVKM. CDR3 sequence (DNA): TGTGCCAGCAGTTTGACACTCTACCCTGCTGAAAAACTGTTTTTT. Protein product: CASSLTLYPAEKLFF.

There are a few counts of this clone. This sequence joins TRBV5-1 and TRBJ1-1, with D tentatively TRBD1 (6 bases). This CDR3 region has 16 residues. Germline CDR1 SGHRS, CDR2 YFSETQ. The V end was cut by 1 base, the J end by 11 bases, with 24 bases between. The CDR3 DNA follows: TGCGCCAGCAGCTTGACCTTGACAGGATTGAAAAAGATGGCTTTCTTT. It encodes CASSLTLTGLKKMAFF.

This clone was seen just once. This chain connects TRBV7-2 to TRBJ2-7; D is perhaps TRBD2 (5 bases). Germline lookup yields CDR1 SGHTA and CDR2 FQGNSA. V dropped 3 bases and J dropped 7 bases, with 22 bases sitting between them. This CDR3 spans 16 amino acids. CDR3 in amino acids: CASSLITGSREGEQYF. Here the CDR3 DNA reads TGTGCCAGCAGCTTGATAACGGGGTCCCGAGAGGGAGAGCAGTACTTC.

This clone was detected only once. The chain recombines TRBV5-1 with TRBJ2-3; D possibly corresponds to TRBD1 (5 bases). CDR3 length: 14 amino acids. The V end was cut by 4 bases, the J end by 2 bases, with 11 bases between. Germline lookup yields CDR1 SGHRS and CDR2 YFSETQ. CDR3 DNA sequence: TGCGCCAGCAGCCCAGGACAACCCACAGATACGCAGTATTTT. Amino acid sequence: CASSPGQPTDTQYF.

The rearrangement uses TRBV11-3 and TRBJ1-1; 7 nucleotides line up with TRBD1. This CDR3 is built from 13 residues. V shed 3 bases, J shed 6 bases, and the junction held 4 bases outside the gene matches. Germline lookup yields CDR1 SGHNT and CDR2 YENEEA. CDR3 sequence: CASSFDRVSEAFF. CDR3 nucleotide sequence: TGTGCCAGCAGCTTCGACAGGGTCTCTGAAGCTTTCTTT.

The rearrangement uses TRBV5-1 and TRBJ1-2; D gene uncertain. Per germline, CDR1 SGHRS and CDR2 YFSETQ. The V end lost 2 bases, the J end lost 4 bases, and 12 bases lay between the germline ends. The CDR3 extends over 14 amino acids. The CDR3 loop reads CASSFPGGGYGYTF. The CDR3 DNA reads TGCGCCAGCAGCTTCCCTGGCGGCGGCTATGGCTACACCTTC.

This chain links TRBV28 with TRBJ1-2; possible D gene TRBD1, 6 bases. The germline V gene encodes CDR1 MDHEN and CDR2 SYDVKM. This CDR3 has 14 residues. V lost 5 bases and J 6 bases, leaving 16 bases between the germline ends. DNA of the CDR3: TGTGCCAGCAGTCAAGGGGGGGAAGGGAATGGCTACACCTTC. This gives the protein CASSQGGEGNGYTF.

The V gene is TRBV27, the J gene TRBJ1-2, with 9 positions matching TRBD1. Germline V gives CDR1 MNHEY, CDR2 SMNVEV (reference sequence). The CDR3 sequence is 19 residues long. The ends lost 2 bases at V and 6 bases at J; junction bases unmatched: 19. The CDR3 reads CASSLLLPPTGGSHHGYTF. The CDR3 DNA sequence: TGTGCCAGCAGTTTACTCCTCCCCCCCACAGGGGGCAGTCACCATGGCTACACCTTC.

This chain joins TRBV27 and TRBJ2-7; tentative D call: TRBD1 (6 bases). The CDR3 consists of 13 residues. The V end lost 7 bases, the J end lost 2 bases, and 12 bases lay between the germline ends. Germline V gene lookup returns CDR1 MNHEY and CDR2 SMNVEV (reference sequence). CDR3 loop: CASTPGHPYEQYF. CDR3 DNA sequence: TGTGCCAGCACCCCGGGACACCCCTACGAGCAGTACTTC.